This T cell receptor (beta chain) was obtained from a study of CD8 T cells in Susac syndrome (dated by TCRdb to about 2019). For context, the study as a whole: Of the Susac syndrome patients who were sequenced, eight were in clinical remission while roughly six had clinically active disease. The study used repertoire sequencing to test whether antigen drove CD8+ T cell activation and differentiation in Susac syndrome. Susac syndrome patients were therapy-naive, on corticosteroids (some also receiving IVIg), or on IVIg alone at blood withdrawal.

Concerning this clonotype itself: Its antigen has not been determined. No much larger clone exists at a distance of one base, and base qualities are not known.

Peripheral blood CD8+ and CD4+ T cells from healthy donors, Susac syndrome patients and multiple sclerosis patients were profiled using high-throughput TCR beta sequencing. The Susac syndrome patients fulfilled recently defined diagnostic criteria for definite or probable disease. Bulk CD8+ and CD4+ T cells were purified by magnetic negative isolation, while CD8+ TEMRA cells were enriched using FACS. Blood was collected in EDTA tubes and processed within 24 hours, with PBMCs isolated through density gradient centrifugation. PBMCs destined for TCR sequencing were cryopreserved in liquid nitrogen and later thawed in a 37 °C water bath. Purity of sorted or isolated CD4+, CD8+ and CD8+ TEMRA cells was at least 90%. The investigation overall reported the following: The CD4+ T cell repertoire of patients with Susac syndrome showed no detectable clonal expansion. The number of individuals in the TCR sequencing and HLA analysis was acknowledged as relatively small.

Taken from the germline V gene, the CDR1 and CDR2 loops are SGHRS and YFSETQ. Its CDR3 holds 15 amino acids, cysteine through phenylalanine. The only DNA kept is the CDR3, 45 bases in frame from the first base. Trimming removed 0 bases from V and 2 bases from J, leaving 11 bases between the germline ends. RNA was extracted using the RNeasy kit, and roughly 0.45 to 1 microgram was reverse transcribed with random hexamers. TCR beta CDR3 regions were amplified with the immunoSEQ multiplex PCR assay covering 54 Vbeta and 13 Jbeta segments. Bias from PCR amplification was corrected by using a synthetic template baseline for primer optimization and for computational correction. The original pipeline was this. Only productive sequences were kept, with reads annotated to V, D and J genes according to IMGT and analyzed in immunoSEQ Analyzer. To calculate clonality, Shannon entropy was normalized by log2 of the number of productive unique sequences and then subtracted from one. For each patient and control, public and private clones were evaluated among the 100 most prevalent clones. Clones were defined as Susac-specific if absent from the healthy and MS cohorts, from 1052 published viral clones and from other ImmuneACCESS disease sequences. TCRdb took the public reads, trimmed them with fastp at Q25, ran MiXCR for clone calling and kept in-frame beta chains. Rows are unified per CDR3 protein, each entry keeping the most common DNA and genes. Clone size and V and J calls follow TCRdb, not the original study. The sample table records about 240,000 distinct CDR3 sequences; around 96% of these occur just once. Less than 0.11% of the sample is taken by the ten largest.

Source material: CD4+ T cells from PBMCs. This receptor was taken from a human donor with Susac syndrome. In this chain, TRBV5-1 is recombined with TRBJ1-1, with TRBD1 as a weak D call on 6 bases. The CDR3 reads as follows: CASSLVGGRNTEAFF. DNA sequence: TGCGCCAGCAGCTTGGTAGGGGGTCGTAACACTGAAGCTTTCTTT.